Following are 7 T cell receptor beta chains from one sample sequenced in a study of T cell repertoires in cytomegalovirus infection (dated by TCRdb to the late 2010s). These receptors lack a known antigen. Reading the label with the study, this specimen's treatment or condition is: in vitro stimulation with specific CMV peptide epitopes to enrich CMV-specific T cells. Instrument on record: Illumina HiSeq 1500. TCRdb reanalyzed the raw reads on its own, using fastp at Q25 for trimming and MiXCR for clone calling, and kept in-frame beta chains. For every CDR3 protein sequence, its rows merge into one entry that carries the most common genes and DNA. This sample holds a few hundred thousand distinct CDR3 sequences; roughly 42% were observed only once. 48% of the sample goes to the ten largest clones. This material consisted of cultured PBMCs, taken from culture after CMV antigen stimulation. All receptors come from a human donor in good health (CMV status not recorded). Some clones in this sample may be carry-over from other donors' samples.

The chain uses TRBV7-2 and TRBJ2-5; D is uncertain. The length of the CDR3 is 14 residues. The V gene's germline CDR1 is SGHTA and CDR2 FQGNSA. V was pared by 4 bases and J by 0 bases, with 9 bases between. The CDR3 bases are TGTGCCAGCAGCTCAAGACCGTACCAAGAGACCCAGTACTTC. It specifies CASSSRPYQETQYF. The full variable domain, completed using reference TRBV7-2 and TRBJ2-5, is GAGVSQSPSNKVTEKGKDVELRCDPISGHTALYWYRQSLGQGLEFLIYFQGNSAPDKSGLPSDRFSAERTGGSVSTLTIQRTQQEDSAVYLCASSSRPYQETQYFGPGTRLLVL.

The CDR3, as DNA: TGCGCCAGCAGCATCACACAAGAGACCCAGTACTTC. Translating gives CASSITQETQYF. This chain connects TRBV5-1 to TRBJ2-5; no clear D gene. V was shortened by 4 bases and J by 2 bases, with 6 bases between the two germline ends. Germline V CDR1 and CDR2: SGHRS, YFSETQ. This CDR3 comprises 12 residues.

V gene TRBV7-2 combines with J gene TRBJ1-4; tentative D call: TRBD1 (5 bases). This CDR3 region has 17 residues. Germline loops: CDR1 SGHTA, CDR2 FQGNSA. V was trimmed by 1 base and J by 3 bases, leaving 15 bases between them. The CDR3 bases are TGTGCCAGCAGCTTAGTCCACCTCGGGGGGGCTAATGAAAAACTGTTTTTT. Amino acids: CASSLVHLGGANEKLFF.

This clonotype was seen more than once but under ten times. The chain carries TRBV11-2 and TRBJ2-2; unclear D gene. V dropped 3 bases and J dropped 4 bases, with 6 bases sitting between them. Germline CDR1 is SGHAT and CDR2 is FQNNGV. CDR3 length: 13 residues. The CDR3 loop is CASSFMGTGELFF. The DNA of the CDR3 is TGTGCCAGCAGCTTTATGGGCACCGGGGAGCTGTTTTTT.

This clonotype was seen ten or more times. The V gene is TRBV28, the J gene TRBJ2-5; TRBD2 matches at 7 bases. CDR1 and CDR2 (germline): MDHEN, SYDVKM. The CDR3 consists of 16 residues. V was pared by 5 bases and J by 0 bases, with 9 bases of the junction left unmatched. CDR3 loop: CASSPPSGRNQETQYF. The CDR3 bases are TGTGCCAGCAGTCCGCCCTCCGGGAGGAACCAAGAGACCCAGTACTTC.

The rearrangement joins TRBV19 to TRBJ1-1; D ambiguous. In germline, CDR1 is LNHDA, CDR2 SQIVND (reference sequence). V lost 2 bases and J 0 bases, leaving 7 bases between the germline ends. The CDR3 consists of 14 residues. The CDR3 nucleotides are TGTGCCAGTAGTATAATCAGCATGAACACTGAAGCTTTCTTT. This encodes CASSIISMNTEAFF.

The rearrangement links TRBV7-2 to TRBJ1-3, with 8 bases aligning to TRBD1. V was pared by 5 bases and J by 0 bases, with 9 bases of the junction left unmatched. The CDR3 has 17 amino acids. Germline values: CDR1 SGHTA, CDR2 FQGNSA. The CDR3 spells CASSPGQGRSSGNTIYF. The CDR3 coding sequence is TGTGCCAGCAGCCCCGGACAGGGCAGAAGCTCTGGAAACACCATATATTTT.